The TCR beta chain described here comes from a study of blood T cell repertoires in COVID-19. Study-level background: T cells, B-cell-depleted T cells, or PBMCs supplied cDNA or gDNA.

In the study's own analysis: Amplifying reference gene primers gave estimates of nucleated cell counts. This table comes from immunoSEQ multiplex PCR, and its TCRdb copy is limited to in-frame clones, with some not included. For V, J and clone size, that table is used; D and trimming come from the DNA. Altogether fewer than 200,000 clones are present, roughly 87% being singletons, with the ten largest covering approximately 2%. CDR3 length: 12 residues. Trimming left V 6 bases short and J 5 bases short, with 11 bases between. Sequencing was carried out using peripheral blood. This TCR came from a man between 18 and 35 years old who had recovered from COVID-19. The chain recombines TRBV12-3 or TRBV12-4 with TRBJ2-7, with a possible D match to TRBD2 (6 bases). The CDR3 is CASRDYRNEQYF. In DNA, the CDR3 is TGTGCCAGCAGGGACTATAGGAACGAGCAGTACTTC.